This T cell receptor beta chain comes out of a study of blood T cell repertoires in COVID-19. Study-wide context: COVID-19 samples collected from the United States, Italy and Spain covered acute and convalescent phases. PBMCs, B-cell-depleted T cells, or T cells provided the cDNA or gDNA that made up the material.

Profiling relied on immunoSEQ multiplex PCR, and the TCRdb table lists in-frame clones only, not all of them. The sample consists of about 150,000 clones, around 87% of them appearing once. The CDR3 has 12 residues. The V end lost 4 bases, the J end lost 5 bases, and 8 bases lay between the germline ends. From germline, CDR1 is SGHTA and CDR2 FQGNSA. Sequenced: peripheral blood. The J gene is TRBJ1-1, the V gene TRBV7-2; possible D gene TRBD1, 6 bases. This receptor was identified in a woman between 55 and 75 years old with active COVID-19. This CDR3 is CASSSQGTEAFF. In DNA form, the CDR3 reads TGTGCCAGCAGCTCCCAGGGGACTGAAGCTTTCTTT. The entire variable domain, with the rest obtained from reference TRBV7-2 and TRBJ1-1, is as follows: GAGVSQSPSNKVTEKGKDVELRCDPISGHTALYWYRQSLGQGLEFLIYFQGNSAPDKSGLPSDRFSAERTGGSVSTLTIQRTQQEDSAVYLCASSSQGTEAFFGQGTRLTVV.